A selection of T cell receptor beta chains follows, all from one sample in a study of cytomegalovirus exposure and HLA in healthy donors. Generated by immunoSEQ multiplex PCR, the TCRdb table keeps only in-frame clones and is missing some. The table shows about 120,000 clones, with less than 90% occurring only once. Sequenced sample: PBMCs. These receptors all come from a man aged 18-30 years in good health and CMV-seropositive. CDR3s include the opening cysteine and the closing phenylalanine or tryptophan. The D gene is left open where the match is weak. Only part of the rows carry a size: once, few, many, or a class if the clone is expanded.

j_call: TRBJ2-5
v_call: TRBV2
clone_size: -
d_call: -
cdr3_aa: CASSEWGPIAETQYF
cdr3_nt: TGTGCCAGCAGTGAATGGGGGCCGATAGCCGAGACCCAGTACTTC

j_call: TRBJ2-7
v_call: TRBV11-2
clone_size: -
d_call: -
cdr3_aa: CASSSGQTLIQQYF
cdr3_nt: TGTGCCAGCAGCTCGGGTCAGACCTTAATCCAGCAGTACTTC

j_call: TRBJ2-2
v_call: TRBV7-6
clone_size: -
d_call: -
cdr3_aa: CASSLGGGTANTGELFF
cdr3_nt: TGTGCCAGCAGCTTAGGCGGGGGGACAGCGAACACCGGGGAGCTGTTTTTT

j_call: TRBJ2-1
v_call: TRBV2
clone_size: -
d_call: TRBD1
cdr3_aa: CASSAGTGGGMYEQFF
cdr3_nt: TGTGCCAGCAGTGCTGGGACAGGGGGCGGTATGTATGAGCAGTTCTTC

j_call: TRBJ1-1
v_call: TRBV5-1
clone_size: -
d_call: -
cdr3_aa: CASGPPGSTEAFF
cdr3_nt: TGCGCCAGCGGCCCCCCGGGGAGCACTGAAGCTTTCTTT

j_call: TRBJ2-3
v_call: TRBV2
clone_size: -
d_call: -
cdr3_aa: CASRADTDTQYF
cdr3_nt: TGTGCCAGCAGGGCTGACACAGATACGCAGTATTTT

j_call: TRBJ1-6
v_call: TRBV6-6
clone_size: -
d_call: -
cdr3_aa: CASEGGNSPLHF
cdr3_nt: TGTGCCAGCGAGGGCGGCAATTCACCCCTCCACTTT

j_call: TRBJ1-2
v_call: TRBV19
clone_size: -
d_call: -
cdr3_aa: CASGPTDRTNYGYTF
cdr3_nt: TGTGCCAGTGGGCCTACAGACAGGACTAACTATGGCTACACCTTC

j_call: TRBJ2-4
v_call: TRBV7-2
clone_size: -
d_call: -
cdr3_aa: CASSLVVSSSDIQYF
cdr3_nt: TGTGCCAGCAGCTTAGTAGTCTCGAGTAGCGACATTCAGTACTTC

j_call: TRBJ1-1
v_call: TRBV11-2
clone_size: -
d_call: -
cdr3_aa: CASSLSPLFGVRAFF
cdr3_nt: TGTGCCAGCAGCTTATCCCCATTATTCGGGGTACGAGCTTTCTTT

j_call: TRBJ2-2
v_call: TRBV14
clone_size: -
d_call: TRBD1
cdr3_aa: CASSQDWDRVRGNTGELFF
cdr3_nt: TGTGCCAGCAGCCAAGATTGGGACAGGGTTCGGGGAAACACCGGGGAGCTGTTTTTT

j_call: TRBJ2-7
v_call: TRBV11-3
clone_size: -
d_call: -
cdr3_aa: CASSLAGGIEQYF
cdr3_nt: TGTGCCAGCAGCTTAGCCGGGGGAATCGAGCAGTACTTC

j_call: TRBJ2-5
v_call: TRBV5-4
clone_size: -
d_call: -
cdr3_aa: CASSLVGGIYQETQYF
cdr3_nt: TGTGCCAGCAGCTTGGTTGGAGGGATCTACCAAGAGACCCAGTACTTC

j_call: TRBJ1-2
v_call: TRBV4-3
clone_size: -
d_call: TRBD1
cdr3_aa: CASSQPGQGVHGYTF
cdr3_nt: TGCGCCAGCAGCCAGCCGGGACAGGGGGTACATGGCTACACCTTC

j_call: TRBJ2-5
v_call: TRBV4-1
clone_size: -
d_call: TRBD2
cdr3_aa: CASSQSPGLAGGFRETQYF
cdr3_nt: TGCGCCAGCAGCCAATCCCCTGGACTAGCGGGGGGGTTTCGGGAGACCCAGTACTTC

j_call: TRBJ1-6
v_call: TRBV19
clone_size: -
d_call: -
cdr3_aa: CASNPTQGGNSPLHF
cdr3_nt: TGTGCCAGTAACCCCACCCAGGGCGGTAATTCACCCCTCCACTTT

j_call: TRBJ1-5
v_call: TRBV19
clone_size: -
d_call: TRBD1
cdr3_aa: CAGGGQGNQPQHF
cdr3_nt: TGTGCCGGGGGGGGACAGGGGAATCAGCCCCAGCATTTT

j_call: TRBJ1-2
v_call: TRBV10-2
clone_size: -
d_call: TRBD1
cdr3_aa: CASSPGTGNYGYTF
cdr3_nt: TGCGCCAGCAGTCCCGGGACAGGGAACTATGGCTACACCTTC

j_call: TRBJ2-3
v_call: TRBV6-1
clone_size: -
d_call: TRBD2
cdr3_aa: CASIGLAGTDTQYF
cdr3_nt: TGTGCCAGCATAGGACTAGCGGGCACAGATACGCAGTATTTT

j_call: TRBJ2-3
v_call: TRBV4-1
clone_size: -
d_call: -
cdr3_aa: CASSQDRGWGSDTQYF
cdr3_nt: TGCGCCAGCAGCCAAGATCGGGGGTGGGGGTCAGATACGCAGTATTTT

j_call: TRBJ1-5
v_call: TRBV6-6
clone_size: -
d_call: TRBD1
cdr3_aa: CASGQGPNQPQHF
cdr3_nt: TGTGCCAGCGGACAGGGACCTAATCAGCCCCAGCATTTT

j_call: TRBJ1-1
v_call: TRBV27
clone_size: -
d_call: -
cdr3_aa: CASSLLPGKAFF
cdr3_nt: TGTGCCAGCAGTTTATTGCCGGGGAAGGCTTTCTTT

j_call: TRBJ2-5
v_call: TRBV5-1
clone_size: -
d_call: -
cdr3_aa: CASSPGTQETQYF
cdr3_nt: TGCGCCAGCAGCCCCGGGACACAAGAGACCCAGTACTTC

j_call: TRBJ2-7
v_call: TRBV27
clone_size: -
d_call: -
cdr3_aa: CASSQNIYEQYF
cdr3_nt: TGTGCCAGCAGTCAGAACATCTACGAGCAGTACTTC

j_call: TRBJ2-7
v_call: TRBV11-2
clone_size: -
d_call: -
cdr3_aa: CASSLDRGGYEQYF
cdr3_nt: TGTGCCAGCAGCTTAGATCGGGGAGGATACGAGCAGTACTTC

j_call: TRBJ2-5
v_call: TRBV18
clone_size: -
d_call: TRBD1
cdr3_aa: CASSPQEGAQETQYF
cdr3_nt: TGTGCCAGCTCACCCCAAGAGGGGGCCCAAGAGACCCAGTACTTC

j_call: TRBJ1-5
v_call: TRBV28
clone_size: -
d_call: TRBD1
cdr3_aa: CASSSGQGVYQPQHF
cdr3_nt: TGTGCCAGCAGTTCGGGACAGGGGGTTTATCAGCCCCAGCATTTT

j_call: TRBJ1-4
v_call: TRBV5-1
clone_size: -
d_call: -
cdr3_aa: CASTRGDDNEKLFF
cdr3_nt: TGCGCCAGCACCCGGGGGGACGATAATGAAAAACTGTTTTTT

j_call: TRBJ1-4
v_call: TRBV27
clone_size: -
d_call: -
cdr3_aa: CASKLGEKLFF
cdr3_nt: TGTGCCAGCAAACTAGGTGAAAAACTGTTTTTT

j_call: TRBJ1-6
v_call: TRBV15
clone_size: -
d_call: -
cdr3_aa: CATSRNLESPLHF
cdr3_nt: TGTGCCACCAGCAGGAACCTAGAATCACCCCTCCACTTT

j_call: TRBJ2-1
v_call: TRBV2
clone_size: -
d_call: -
cdr3_aa: CASIPDSHNEQFF
cdr3_nt: TGTGCCAGCATTCCGGACAGTCACAATGAGCAGTTCTTC

j_call: TRBJ1-5
v_call: TRBV19
clone_size: once
d_call: -
cdr3_aa: CASSIRDTRNQPQHF
cdr3_nt: TGTGCCAGTAGTATCCGGGACACACGCAATCAGCCCCAGCATTTT

j_call: TRBJ2-1
v_call: TRBV13
clone_size: medium-sized
d_call: -
cdr3_aa: CASSLREDGYYNEQFF
cdr3_nt: TGTGCCAGCAGCCTAAGGGAGGACGGGTACTACAATGAGCAGTTCTTC

j_call: TRBJ2-3
v_call: TRBV7-9
clone_size: -
d_call: TRBD2
cdr3_aa: CASSAQGTSGGYPHHTQYF
cdr3_nt: TGTGCCAGCAGCGCACAGGGGACTAGCGGGGGCTACCCACACCATACGCAGTATTTT

j_call: TRBJ2-3
v_call: TRBV19
clone_size: -
d_call: TRBD1
cdr3_aa: CASSRSGGSTDTQYF
cdr3_nt: TGTGCCAGTAGTCGTTCAGGGGGTAGTACAGATACGCAGTATTTT

j_call: TRBJ2-1
v_call: TRBV5-6
clone_size: -
d_call: TRBD1
cdr3_aa: CASSLGQGKQFF
cdr3_nt: TGTGCCAGCAGCTTGGGACAGGGAAAGCAGTTCTTC

j_call: TRBJ2-3
v_call: TRBV5-1
clone_size: -
d_call: TRBD2
cdr3_aa: CASSLRRGGDTQYF
cdr3_nt: TGCGCCAGCAGCTTGCGGCGGGGGGGAGATACGCAGTATTTT

j_call: TRBJ1-1
v_call: TRBV5-4
clone_size: -
d_call: TRBD1
cdr3_aa: CASSPPTGWEAFF
cdr3_nt: TGTGCCAGCAGCCCCCCGACAGGGTGGGAAGCTTTCTTT

j_call: TRBJ2-2
v_call: TRBV5-1
clone_size: -
d_call: -
cdr3_aa: CASSWRGGTGELFF
cdr3_nt: TGCGCCAGCAGCTGGAGGGGTGGCACCGGGGAGCTGTTTTTT

j_call: TRBJ2-7
v_call: TRBV30
clone_size: -
d_call: TRBD2
cdr3_aa: CAWSAGTSVYEQYF
cdr3_nt: TGTGCCTGGAGTGCCGGGACTAGCGTCTACGAGCAGTACTTC